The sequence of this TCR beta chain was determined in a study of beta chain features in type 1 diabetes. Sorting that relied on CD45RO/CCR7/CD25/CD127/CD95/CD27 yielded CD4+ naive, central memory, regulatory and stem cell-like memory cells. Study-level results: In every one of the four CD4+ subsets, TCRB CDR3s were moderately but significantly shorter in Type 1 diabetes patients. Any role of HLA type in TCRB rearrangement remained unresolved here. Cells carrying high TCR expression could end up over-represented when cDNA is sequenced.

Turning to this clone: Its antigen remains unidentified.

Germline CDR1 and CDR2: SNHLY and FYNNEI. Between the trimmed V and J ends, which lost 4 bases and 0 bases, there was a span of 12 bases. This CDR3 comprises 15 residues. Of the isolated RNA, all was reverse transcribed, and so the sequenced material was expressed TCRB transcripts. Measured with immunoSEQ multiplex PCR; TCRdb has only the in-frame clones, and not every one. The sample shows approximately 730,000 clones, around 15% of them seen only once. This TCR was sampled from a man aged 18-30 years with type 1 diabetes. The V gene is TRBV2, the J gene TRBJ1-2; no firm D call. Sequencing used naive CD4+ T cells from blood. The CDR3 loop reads CASSVARLSNYGYTF. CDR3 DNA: TGTGCCAGCAGTGTCGCTCGCCTCTCTAACTATGGCTACACCTTC.